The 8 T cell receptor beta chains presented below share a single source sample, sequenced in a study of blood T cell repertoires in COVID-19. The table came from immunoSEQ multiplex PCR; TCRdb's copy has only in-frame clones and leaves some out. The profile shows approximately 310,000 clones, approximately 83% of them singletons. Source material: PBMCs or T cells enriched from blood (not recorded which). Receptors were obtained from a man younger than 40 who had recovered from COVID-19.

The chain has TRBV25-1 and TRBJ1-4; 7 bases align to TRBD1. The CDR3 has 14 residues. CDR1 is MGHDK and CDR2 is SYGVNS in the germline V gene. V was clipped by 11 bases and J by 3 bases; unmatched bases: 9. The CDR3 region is CAAGMQGANEKLFF. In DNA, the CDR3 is TGTGCCGCGGGTATGCAGGGGGCTAATGAAAAACTGTTTTTT.

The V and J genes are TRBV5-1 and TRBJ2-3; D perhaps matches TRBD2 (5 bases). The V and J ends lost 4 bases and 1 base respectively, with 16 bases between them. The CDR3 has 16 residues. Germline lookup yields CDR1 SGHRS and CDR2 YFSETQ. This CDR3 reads CASSRTGNSGTDTQYF. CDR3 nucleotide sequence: TGCGCCAGCAGCCGAACCGGGAACTCCGGCACAGATACGCAGTATTTT. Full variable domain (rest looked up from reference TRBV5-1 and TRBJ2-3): KAGVTQTPRYLIKTRGQQVTLSCSPISGHRSVSWYQQTPGQGLQFLFEYFSETQRNKGNFPGRFSGRQFSNSRSEMNVSTLELGDSALYLCASSRTGNSGTDTQYFGPGTRLTVL.

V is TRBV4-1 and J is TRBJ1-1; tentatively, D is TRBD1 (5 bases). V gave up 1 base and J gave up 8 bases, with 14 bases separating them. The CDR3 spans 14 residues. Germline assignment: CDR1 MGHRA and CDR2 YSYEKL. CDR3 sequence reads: CASSQARGVPEAFF. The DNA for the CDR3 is TGCGCCAGCAGCCAAGCCCGGGGGGTCCCCGAAGCTTTCTTT.

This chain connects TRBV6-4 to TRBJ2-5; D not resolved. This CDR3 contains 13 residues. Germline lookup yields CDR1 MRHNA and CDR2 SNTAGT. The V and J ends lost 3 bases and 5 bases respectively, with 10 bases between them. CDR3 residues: CASSEPARETQYF. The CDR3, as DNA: TGTGCCAGCAGTGAACCTGCCCGGGAGACCCAGTACTTC.

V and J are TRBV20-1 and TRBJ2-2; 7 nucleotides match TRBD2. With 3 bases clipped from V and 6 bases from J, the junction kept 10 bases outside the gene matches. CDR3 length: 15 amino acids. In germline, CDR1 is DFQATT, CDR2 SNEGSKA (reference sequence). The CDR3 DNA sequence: TGCAGTGCTAGTTCCAGGACTAGAAAGTCCGGGGAGCTGTTTTTT. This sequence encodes CSASSRTRKSGELFF.

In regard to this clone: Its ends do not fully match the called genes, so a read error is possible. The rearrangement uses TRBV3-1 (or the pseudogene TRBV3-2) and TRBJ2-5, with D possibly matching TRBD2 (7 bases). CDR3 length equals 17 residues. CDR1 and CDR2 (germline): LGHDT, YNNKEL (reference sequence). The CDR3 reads CASSQEGGALAWETQYF. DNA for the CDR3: TGTGCCAGCAGTCAAGAAGGGGGGGCACTAGCGTGGGAGACCCAGTACTTC.

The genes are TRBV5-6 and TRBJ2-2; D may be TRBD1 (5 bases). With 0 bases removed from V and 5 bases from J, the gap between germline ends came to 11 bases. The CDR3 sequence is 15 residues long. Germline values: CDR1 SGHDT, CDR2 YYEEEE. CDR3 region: CASSLVGHLTGELFF. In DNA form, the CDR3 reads TGTGCCAGCAGCTTGGTTGGACACCTAACCGGGGAGCTGTTTTTT.

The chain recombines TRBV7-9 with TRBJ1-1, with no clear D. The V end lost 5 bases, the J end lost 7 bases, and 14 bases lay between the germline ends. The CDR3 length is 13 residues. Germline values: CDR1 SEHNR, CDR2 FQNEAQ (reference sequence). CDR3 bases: TGTGCCAGCAGCCTTGCCGCGGGGAGTGAAGCTTTCTTT. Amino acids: CASSLAAGSEAFF.